This T cell receptor (beta chain) was identified during a study of T-cell reconstitution after alpha-beta-depleted transplantation in children. Trimming removed 0 bases at V and 1 base at J, with 17 bases between. Per the germline V gene, CDR1 is SGHAT and CDR2 is FQNNGV. The CDR3 length is 18 residues. For TCRbeta, the library was prepared with unique molecular identifiers. TCRdb recomputed calls from the PCR reads with MiXCR, one row per CDR3 protein. The repertoire has just under 250,000 distinct CDR3 sequences, about 26% of them found once; the top ten carry more than 2%. This clonotype was seen ten or more times.

The origin of this receptor is a girl aged 2-10 years with Fanconi anemia, due to receive a stem cell transplant. The rearrangement uses TRBV11-2 and TRBJ2-3, with D maybe TRBD1 (6 bases). The source was PBMCs, collected before TCRalphabeta/CD19-depleted stem cell transplant. CDR3 sequence: CASSLEPGQPLGTDTQYF. CDR3 in DNA: TGTGCCAGCAGCTTAGAGCCCGGACAGCCCCTAGGCACAGATACGCAGTATTTT.